This note documents a single TCR beta chain sequence. Its antigen is not known. The sample is drawn from a study of long-term antiretroviral therapy in people with HIV. General study findings and limits: HIV repertoires had narrower CDR3 length ranges than controls.

Every specimen held between roughly 0.95-10 million cryopreserved PBMC. These were thawed and washed before DNA extraction. Deletions cut 2 bases from V and 10 bases from J, with 9 bases between. The CDR3 runs to 12 residues. Per the germline V gene, CDR1 is MNHNY and CDR2 is SVGAGI (reference sequence). Researchers ran immunoSEQ v3.0 at survey level. Sequencing aimed at roughly 40,000-50,000 T-cell genomes per sample. Method: immunoSEQ multiplex PCR; TCRdb's copy keeps in-frame clones and lacks some. The sample lists about 21,000 clones; less than 85% were seen once. The clonotype comes from a man in his late teens or twenties with HIV. The source material was unsorted PBMCs, sampled 0.9 years after starting antiretroviral therapy. The J gene is TRBJ2-1, the V gene TRBV6-6; either TRBD1 or TRBD2 may fit D (5 bases each). DNA for the CDR3: TGTGCCAGCAGTTACATAGGGACCGAGCAGTTCTTC. Protein: CASSYIGTEQFF.